This T cell receptor (beta chain) was documented in a study of blood T cell repertoires in COVID-19. Overall study: Researchers got acute and convalescent COVID-19 samples from the United States, Italy and Spain. PBMCs, B-cell-depleted T cells, or T cells provided the cDNA or gDNA that made up the material.

J was trimmed by 3 bases and V by 2 bases; bases with no gene match: 6. The CDR3 is made up of 14 amino acids. The germline CDR1 and CDR2 sequences are GTSNPN and SVGIG (reference sequence). The authors' processing: Estimates of nucleated cell counts were drawn from the amplification of reference gene primers. Libraries were prepared by immunoSEQ multiplex PCR; TCRdb keeps only in-frame clonotypes and omits some of them. V and J calls plus clone size are reproduced from that table; the DNA served to infer D and trimming. The sample has approximately 260,000 clones, around 83% seen once; the top ten hold 3.5% to 4%.

This chain connects TRBV30 to TRBJ2-7, with 8 positions matching TRBD1. This clonotype was sampled from a man younger than 35 with active or convalescent COVID-19. Sequencing used peripheral blood. The CDR3 here is CAWSLGQGDYEQYF. The CDR3 nucleotides read TGTGCCTGGAGTCTAGGACAGGGAGACTACGAGCAGTACTTC.